A selection of T cell receptor beta chains follows, all from one sample in a study of blood T cell repertoires in COVID-19. TCRdb keeps only in-frame clones here, not all; method: immunoSEQ multiplex PCR. The profile shows approximately 170,000 clones, 74% of them singletons. Specimen: peripheral blood. These receptors came from an elderly woman with acute or convalescent COVID-19. Each CDR3 is given without its conserved first and last residue. Clone size is not always given. Where it is, it says once, few, many or a class for expanded clones.

cdr3_length,clone_size,v_call,cdr3_aa
14,-,TRBV2,ASSEAGTANTGELF
12,-,TRBV5-1,ASSSPTGSDTQY
11,-,TRBV28,ASSPELGYEQY
16,many,TRBV3-1/TRBV3-2,ASSQETVFDDSQETQY
14,once,TRBV28,ASSFLWGTGNEKLF
12,once,TRBV28,ASSSGTGGNTIY
13,-,TRBV10-3,AITGSGRDYNEQF
12,-,TRBV2,ASKGQGANYGYT
10,once,TRBV28,ASSFRDYGYT
13,-,TRBV5-1,ASGSNQAEIYEQY
9,few,TRBV6-1,AIQEGQGYT
10,once,TRBV19,ASSRQSDEQF
14,-,TRBV28,ASSPIHLSGANVLT
13,-,TRBV5-6,ASSPAGRGNEKLF
14,-,TRBV24-1,ATSDRTGISYNEQF